This is a list of T cell receptor beta chains from one sample in a study of blood T cell repertoires in COVID-19. Measured with immunoSEQ multiplex PCR; TCRdb has only the in-frame clones, and not every one. The table has around 240,000 clones, 86% seen once; the top ten hold just over 3%. What was sequenced was peripheral blood. These receptors were obtained from a woman younger than 45 who had recovered from COVID-19. Both conserved end residues are part of each CDR3. The D gene is left open where the match is weak. Where a row states a size, it is once, few, many or the class of an expanded clone; other rows omit it.

TGTGCCAGCAGTTCCCTCAATCAGCCCCAGCATTTT	CASSSLNQPQHF	-	TRBJ1-5	-	TRBV6-6
TGTGCCAGCAGTTTATCTGGAGGGTTCAATCAGCCCCAGCATTTT	CASSLSGGFNQPQHF	-	TRBJ1-5	few	TRBV27
TGTGCCAGCAGCTTAGGCAGGGGCCGCAATCAGCCCCAGCATTTT	CASSLGRGRNQPQHF	-	TRBJ1-5	-	TRBV7-9
TGTGCCAGCAGCTTAGGTGGAGTCTCTGGAAACACCATATATTTT	CASSLGGVSGNTIYF	-	TRBJ1-3	-	TRBV11-2
TGTGCCAGCCAGACCGGGACAGGGGCCCTCGGAGCTTTCTTT	CASQTGTGALGAFF	TRBD1	TRBJ1-1	-	TRBV27
TGTGCCAGCACGGCGTCCGGGACAGGACACGAGCAGTTCTTC	CASTASGTGHEQFF	TRBD1	TRBJ2-1	-	TRBV6-5
TGTGCCAGTAGTACCCCCCGCGCCTCTGGGGCCAACGTCCTGACTTTC	CASSTPRASGANVLTF	-	TRBJ2-6	-	TRBV19
TGTGCCACCAGTCCAGGGACTAGCGGGAGTTATGAGCAGTTCTTC	CATSPGTSGSYEQFF	TRBD2	TRBJ2-1	-	TRBV24-1
TGCGCCAGCAGCCAAGGCGGGGGTACTCTCTATGGCTACACCTTC	CASSQGGGTLYGYTF	-	TRBJ1-2	-	TRBV4-3
TGCGCCAGCAGCTTTTCGCTAGCGTACGAGCAGTACTTC	CASSFSLAYEQYF	-	TRBJ2-7	-	TRBV5-1
TGTGCCAGCTCACCACCGGTAGGGGATGGTGGCTACACCTTC	CASSPPVGDGGYTF	-	TRBJ1-2	-	TRBV18
TGTGCCAGCAGCGTAGTCCCTAGCGGGGGGGTATCCTACAATGAGCAGTTCTTC	CASSVVPSGGVSYNEQFF	TRBD2	TRBJ2-1	few	TRBV9
TGTGCCAGCAGCCGGACGGAGGCTCGAGGCTACACCTTC	CASSRTEARGYTF	-	TRBJ1-2	-	TRBV5-4
TGTGTCAGAAGCGTAGACTCACTTCGCTCAGAGACCCAGTACTTC	CVRSVDSLRSETQYF	-	TRBJ2-5	-	TRBV7-5
TGTGCCAGCAGCTTCGGACTAGCGGGGGAGTCGGGGCAGTTCTTC	CASSFGLAGESGQFF	TRBD2	TRBJ2-1	-	TRBV5-4
TGTGCCACCACCAACCCTAACCTTAACAATGAGCAGTTCTTC	CATTNPNLNNEQFF	-	TRBJ2-1	-	TRBV15
TGCGCCAGCAGCTCAGACGGACAGGGGAACACTGAAGCTTTCTTT	CASSSDGQGNTEAFF	TRBD1	TRBJ1-1	-	TRBV5-1
TGTGCCAGCAGACCTTGGACTAGCGGGGGCTACGAGCAGTACTTC	CASRPWTSGGYEQYF	TRBD2	TRBJ2-7	once	TRBV6-5
TGTGCCAGCGTCCCCCAGGGGAGTGAAAAACTGTTTTTT	CASVPQGSEKLFF	-	TRBJ1-4	-	TRBV6-6
TGTGCCAGCAGCCTTAGCGGGGGGATGACAGATACGCAGTATTTT	CASSLSGGMTDTQYF	TRBD2	TRBJ2-3	-	TRBV2
TGTGCCAGCAGTCAAGCATCAGGGGGCGTATACGAGCAGTACTTC	CASSQASGGVYEQYF	TRBD1	TRBJ2-7	-	TRBV5-6
TGCGCCAGCAGCCAGTCAGGGTTGGTTAATTCACCCCTCCACTTT	CASSQSGLVNSPLHF	-	TRBJ1-6	few	TRBV4-3
TGCGCCAGCAGCTACCGAATAGAGGGCCAGGACACAGATACGCAGTATTTT	CASSYRIEGQDTDTQYF	-	TRBJ2-3	-	TRBV5-1
TGCGCCAGCAGAACAGCGGGGGGGAAGGGGAATGAGCAGTTCTTC	CASRTAGGKGNEQFF	TRBD2	TRBJ2-1	-	TRBV10-2
TGTGCCAGCATTGGGGGGAGAAGACAGAGAGAGACCCAGTACTTC	CASIGGRRQRETQYF	-	TRBJ2-5	-	TRBV2
TGTGCCAGCAGCCCGAACTGGGGGCTGGGCACAGATACGCAGTATTTT	CASSPNWGLGTDTQYF	-	TRBJ2-3	-	TRBV7-2
TGTGCCAGCACCTCGGGCGGGGCCACGAACACCGGGGAGCTGTTTTTT	CASTSGGATNTGELFF	-	TRBJ2-2	-	TRBV27
TGTGCCAGTAGTATCAGTCCGAACACCGGGGAGCTGTTTTTT	CASSISPNTGELFF	-	TRBJ2-2	-	TRBV19
TGCAGCGTGCTGACTAGCGGTGAGACCCAGTACTTC	CSVLTSGETQYF	TRBD2	TRBJ2-5	-	TRBV29-1
TGTGCCAGCAGCTTAGCCCCCGGGGGGGCCGGAACAGATACGCAGTATTTT	CASSLAPGGAGTDTQYF	TRBD2	TRBJ2-3	-	TRBV11-2
TGTGCCAGCAGCTTCAGTCTTGACACAGATACGCAGTATTTT	CASSFSLDTDTQYF	-	TRBJ2-3	-	TRBV7-3
TGTGCCAGCAGCGGGTCCGAGGCTATAGATACGCAGTATTTT	CASSGSEAIDTQYF	-	TRBJ2-3	-	TRBV6-5
TGCGCCAGCAGCCAAGACAATCTCGGGGGGGCAGGCGACTATGGCTACACCTTC	CASSQDNLGGAGDYGYTF	-	TRBJ1-2	-	TRBV4-1
TGCGCCAGCAGCCAACTAGCGGGGGGGCCCACAGATACGCAGTATTTT	CASSQLAGGPTDTQYF	TRBD2	TRBJ2-3	-	TRBV4-1
TGTGCCAGCAGCCATTTAAGCTCTGAAGCTTTCTTT	CASSHLSSEAFF	-	TRBJ1-1	-	TRBV6-5
TGTGCCAGCAGCCCGGGCTCCGTCACCCCCAATCAGCCCCAGCATTTT	CASSPGSVTPNQPQHF	-	TRBJ1-5	-	TRBV6-2/TRBV6-3
TGTGCCAGCAGCTCCACCTCGGGACTACAAGAGACCCAGTACTTC	CASSSTSGLQETQYF	TRBD2	TRBJ2-5	-	TRBV7-3
TGCGCCAGCAGCTTGAGGCCACCGGGACTTGCGAACACCGGGGAGCTGTTTTTT	CASSLRPPGLANTGELFF	-	TRBJ2-2	-	TRBV5-1
TGTGCCAGCAGCTTAACCGGGACAGGGGATCGTGGCTACACCTTC	CASSLTGTGDRGYTF	TRBD1	TRBJ1-2	-	TRBV7-3
TGTGCCAGTAGAGACAGGGAAGGCTATGGCTACACCTTC	CASRDREGYGYTF	TRBD1	TRBJ1-2	-	TRBV2
TGTGCCAGCAGCTACCTGGCGGGGGGGCATACATTTGAGACCCAGTACTTC	CASSYLAGGHTFETQYF	TRBD2	TRBJ2-5	once	TRBV7-2
TGCAGCGTTGAGAGCAGGGTTGACAATGAGCAGTTCTTC	CSVESRVDNEQFF	-	TRBJ2-1	once	TRBV29-1
TGCGCCAGCAGCTTGGCCCAGGGGGTTGAGCAGTTCTTC	CASSLAQGVEQFF	TRBD1	TRBJ2-1	-	TRBV5-1
TGTGCCAGCAGCTTTAGGCAGGGTGGCACTGAAGCTTTCTTT	CASSFRQGGTEAFF	-	TRBJ1-1	once	TRBV7-9
TGTGCCAGCAGCTTAGCGGGGGGAGAGACCCAGTACTTC	CASSLAGGETQYF	-	TRBJ2-5	-	TRBV11-1
TGTGCCAGCAGCCAAGAACCTGGACTAGCGGGGGGTAAGCCCTCCTCCTACGAGCAGTACTTC	CASSQEPGLAGGKPSSYEQYF	TRBD2	TRBJ2-7	-	TRBV3-1/TRBV3-2
TGTGCCTGGAGTGGAGGGGGGGCCTCCTACAATGAGCAGTTCTTC	CAWSGGGASYNEQFF	-	TRBJ2-1	-	TRBV30
TGTGCCAGCAGCCGAACCGGGACAGACTATGGCTACACCTTC	CASSRTGTDYGYTF	TRBD1	TRBJ1-2	-	TRBV7-3
TGTGCCAGCAGCCAAGACCTAGCGCTTACCTACGAGCAGTACTTC	CASSQDLALTYEQYF	-	TRBJ2-7	-	TRBV4-2
TGCGCCAGCAGCCGAGGTCCCAGCGGGGGGTACAATGAGCAGTTCTTC	CASSRGPSGGYNEQFF	TRBD2	TRBJ2-1	-	TRBV4-1
TGTGCCTTATCCCAGAGGGGGCGCGCTAGAAACACCATATATTTT	CALSQRGRARNTIYF	TRBD1	TRBJ1-3	-	TRBV30